This is a list of T cell receptor beta chains from one sample in a study of T cells in Graves' hyperthyroidism and ophthalmopathy. TCRdb recomputed calls from the multiplex PCR reads with MiXCR, one row per CDR3 protein. This table has around 340,000 distinct CDR3 sequences, about 18% appearing once. Material for sequencing was blood. The receptors shown here come from a woman in her 30s with Graves' hyperthyroidism that later progressed to Graves' ophthalmopathy. The CDR3 runs from the conserved cysteine through the conserved F or W. A D gene is named only where the DNA matches it firmly. Clone size is not always given. Where it is, it says once, few, many or a class for expanded clones.

TRBJ2-7 | TRBD2 | 15 | TRBV5-1 | NA | CASSLDHLAGGEQYF | TGCGCCAGCAGCTTGGACCACTTAGCGGGAGGCGAGCAGTACTTC
TRBJ2-1 | NA | 13 | TRBV6-1 | few | CATKLGLYNEQFF | TGTGCCACCAAGCTAGGCCTGTACAATGAGCAGTTCTTC
TRBJ2-2 | NA | 19 | TRBV27 | NA | CASSSFTAGTSWTTGELFF | TGTGCCAGCAGTTCGTTTACGGCCGGGACATCTTGGACCACCGGGGAGCTGTTTTTT
TRBJ2-1 | TRBD2 | 15 | TRBV19 | NA | CASSTLAGVFNEQFF | TGTGCCAGTAGTACCCTAGCGGGAGTGTTCAATGAGCAGTTCTTC
TRBJ1-5 | NA | 15 | TRBV7-9 | NA | CASSLAEDQGRPQHF | TGTGCCAGCAGCTTAGCGGAGGATCAAGGCCGCCCCCAGCATTTT
TRBJ2-7 | TRBD1 | 16 | TRBV5-5 | many | CASSLGPGQGIYEQYF | TGTGCCAGCAGCTTGGGCCCGGGACAGGGGATCTACGAGCAGTACTTC
TRBJ2-3 | TRBD2 | 14 | TRBV20-1 | many | CSASTSGETDTQYF | TGCAGTGCTAGTACTAGCGGGGAAACAGATACGCAGTATTTT
TRBJ2-1 | TRBD1 | 13 | TRBV5-1 | many | CASSPTGFNEQFF | TGCGCCAGCAGCCCGACAGGGTTCAATGAGCAGTTCTTC
TRBJ2-2 | TRBD2 | 16 | TRBV19 | NA | CASSGQLAANTGELFF | TGTGCCAGTAGTGGACAACTAGCGGCGAACACCGGGGAGCTGTTTTTT
TRBJ1-1 | TRBD1 | 13 | TRBV6-1 | NA | CASSLQGGNKAFF | TGTGCCAGCAGTTTGCAGGGGGGAAATAAAGCTTTCTTT
TRBJ2-3 | NA | 12 | TRBV29-1 | many | CSVRTYADTQYF | TGCAGCGTTAGGACGTATGCGGATACGCAGTATTTT
TRBJ2-7 | NA | 11 | TRBV6-1 | many | CASSYGGEQYF | TGTGCCAGCAGTTATGGTGGCGAGCAGTACTTC
TRBJ1-1 | TRBD1 | 12 | TRBV29-1 | few | CSVWTGSTEAFF | TGCAGCGTCTGGACAGGGAGCACTGAAGCTTTCTTT
TRBJ1-2 | TRBD1 | 15 | TRBV10-1 | few | CASRTYGTGYRGYTF | TGCGCCAGCAGAACTTACGGGACAGGGTATCGGGGCTACACCTTC
TRBJ2-3 | NA | 12 | TRBV6-1 | many | CASSPLKNTQYF | TGTGCCAGCAGCCCGTTAAAAAATACGCAGTATTTT
TRBJ2-7 | NA | 14 | TRBV20-1 | many | CSARSEVFIYEQYF | TGCAGTGCTAGATCCGAGGTTTTCATCTACGAGCAGTACTTC
TRBJ2-7 | NA | 15 | TRBV27 | few | CASSRGSSSTYEQYF | TGTGCCAGCAGCCGGGGGTCGAGCAGTACCTACGAGCAGTACTTC
TRBJ2-1 | NA | 15 | TRBV29-1 | many | CSVEVAEHAYNEQFF | TGCAGCGTTGAGGTAGCGGAACATGCCTACAATGAGCAGTTCTTC
TRBJ2-1 | TRBD1 | 18 | TRBV5-1 | many | CASSLGPRQGAGGNEQFF | TGCGCCAGCAGCTTGGGTCCCCGACAGGGGGCAGGCGGGAATGAGCAGTTCTTC
TRBJ2-1 | TRBD1 | 15 | TRBV27 | many | CASSLIAGTGYEQFF | TGTGCCAGCAGTTTAATCGCCGGGACAGGGTATGAGCAGTTCTTC
TRBJ1-2 | TRBD1 | 17 | TRBV28 | once | CASSLIGYRTGGWGYTF | TGTGCCAGCAGTTTGATTGGGTACCGGACAGGGGGCTGGGGCTACACCTTC
TRBJ2-1 | NA | 15 | TRBV6-1 | many | CASSEARSSYNEQFF | TGTGCCAGCAGTGAAGCTAGGAGCTCCTACAATGAGCAGTTCTTC
TRBJ1-5 | NA | 15 | TRBV28 | NA | CASSLESGPNQPQHF | TGTGCCAGCAGCTTAGAATCGGGGCCCAATCAGCCCCAGCATTTT
TRBJ2-3 | NA | 15 | TRBV15 | many | CATSRDRGDTDTQYF | TGTGCCACCAGCAGAGATCGAGGGGACACAGATACGCAGTATTTT
TRBJ1-1 | NA | 13 | TRBV29-1 | many | CSVEGPVNTEAFF | TGCAGCGTTGAGGGACCGGTGAACACTGAAGCTTTCTTT
TRBJ1-1 | TRBD1 | 15 | TRBV2 | many | CASSEAGTGAREAFF | TGTGCCAGCAGTGAAGCCGGGACAGGGGCTAGGGAAGCTTTCTTT
TRBJ1-2 | TRBD1 | 14 | TRBV12-3/TRBV12-4 | many | CASSQGTANYGYTF | TGTGCCAGCAGTCAAGGGACAGCTAACTATGGCTACACCTTC
TRBJ2-7 | NA | 14 | TRBV3-1 | many | CASSLGRNDYEQYF | TGTGCCAGCAGCCTAGGGCGGAATGACTACGAGCAGTACTTC
TRBJ1-1 | NA | 14 | TRBV6-1 | few | CASSLNNWEAEAFF | TGTGCCAGCAGTCTCAACAACTGGGAGGCTGAAGCTTTCTTT
TRBJ2-7 | NA | 15 | TRBV6-1 | many | CASTAWDGASYEQYF | TGTGCCAGCACAGCATGGGACGGGGCGTCCTACGAGCAGTACTTC
TRBJ2-1 | TRBD2 | 17 | TRBV6-1 | many | CASRGTSGSSPSNEQFF | TGTGCCAGCAGGGGGACTAGCGGGAGTTCCCCTTCCAATGAGCAGTTCTTC
TRBJ2-7 | NA | 14 | TRBV3-1 | many | CASSQGGLGYEQYF | TGTGCCAGCAGCCAAGGCGGGCTAGGCTACGAGCAGTACTTC
TRBJ2-7 | TRBD2 | 14 | TRBV2 | many | CASSETSGADEQYF | TGTGCCAGCAGTGAGACTAGCGGGGCGGACGAGCAGTACTTC
TRBJ1-1 | NA | 18 | TRBV15 | many | CATSRGYRGTGLNTEAFF | TGTGCCACCAGCAGAGGTTATAGGGGAACAGGGCTGAACACTGAAGCTTTCTTT
TRBJ1-1 | NA | 13 | TRBV20-1 | many | CSARRPGPNEAFF | TGCAGTGCTCGCCGACCGGGACCGAATGAAGCTTTCTTT
TRBJ2-7 | TRBD1 | 14 | TRBV5-1 | many | CASSLMSAGGEQYF | TGCGCCAGCAGCTTGATGTCGGCAGGGGGCGAGCAGTACTTC
TRBJ2-1 | TRBD2 | 15 | TRBV11-1 | many | CASSESGGANNEQFF | TGTGCCAGCAGCGAGAGCGGGGGGGCTAACAATGAGCAGTTCTTC
TRBJ2-1 | TRBD1 | 17 | TRBV3-1 | many | CASSSRDRGLRWDEQFF | TGTGCCAGCAGCTCCCGGGACAGGGGGCTCAGATGGGATGAGCAGTTCTTC
TRBJ2-1 | TRBD2 | 15 | TRBV2 | many | CASSGLAGAYNEQFF | TGTGCCAGCAGCGGACTAGCGGGGGCTTACAATGAGCAGTTCTTC
TRBJ2-3 | NA | 14 | TRBV12-5 | many | CASASPTRGDTQYF | TGTGCTAGTGCCTCCCCGACCCGGGGGGATACGCAGTATTTT
TRBJ2-5 | TRBD2 | 17 | TRBV10-2 | many | CASSELRLAGVAETQYF | TGCGCCAGCAGTGAGTTGAGACTAGCGGGAGTCGCAGAGACCCAGTACTTC
TRBJ1-5 | NA | 14 | TRBV5-5 | NA | CASSLTQGHQPQHF | TGTGCCAGCAGCTTGACACAGGGCCATCAGCCCCAGCATTTT
TRBJ2-3 | NA | 14 | TRBV7-2 | many | CASSLVPGTDTQYF | TGTGCCAGCAGCTTAGTCCCGGGGACAGATACGCAGTATTTT
TRBJ2-5 | NA | 11 | TRBV7-2 | many | CASIIQRTQYF | TGTGCCAGCATCATCCAGAGGACCCAGTACTTC
TRBJ2-7 | TRBD1 | 14 | TRBV20-1 | few | CSASSGTGVLVQYF | TGCAGTGCTTCTTCCGGGACAGGGGTACTGGTGCAGTACTTC
TRBJ2-5 | NA | 17 | TRBV2 | few | CATESGGGRGEQETQYF | TGTGCCACCGAGTCAGGGGGGGGGCGGGGGGAGCAAGAGACCCAGTACTTC
TRBJ1-2 | NA | 17 | TRBV19 | NA | CASSPRQADPKFYGYTF | TGTGCCAGTAGTCCAAGACAGGCCGACCCGAAATTCTATGGCTACACCTTC
TRBJ2-2 | TRBD2 | 16 | TRBV3-1 | many | CASSATGLAGAGELFF | TGTGCCAGCAGCGCCACCGGACTAGCGGGAGCCGGGGAGCTGTTTTTT
TRBJ1-5 | NA | 14 | TRBV6-1 | many | CASSGSYSNQPQHF | TGTGCCAGCAGCGGCTCGTATAGCAATCAGCCCCAGCATTTT
TRBJ2-2 | NA | 16 | TRBV5-5 | many | CASSPEDGRHTGELFF | TGTGCCAGCAGCCCTGAGGACGGGAGACACACCGGGGAGCTGTTTTTT
TRBJ1-1 | NA | 12 | TRBV5-5 | NA | CASSRTANEAFF | TGTGCCAGCAGCCGGACAGCAAATGAAGCTTTCTTT
TRBJ2-7 | NA | 9 | TRBV20-1 | NA | CSAGHERYF | TGCAGTGCAGGGCACGAGCGGTACTTC
TRBJ1-2 | NA | 14 | TRBV9 | NA | CASRVRQGNYDYTF | TGTGCCAGCCGCGTTAGGCAGGGGAACTATGACTACACCTTC
TRBJ2-5 | NA | 14 | TRBV7-9 | many | CASSLDTLIETQYF | TGTGCCAGCAGCTTAGACACCCTCATAGAGACCCAGTACTTC